This record covers a single T cell receptor beta chain. This specimen comes from a study of Ad26.COV2.S vaccination and SARS-CoV-2 variants. The overall study: The COV1001 Ad26.COV2.S trial arm included the donor.

Clones were read by immunoSEQ multiplex PCR, and TCRdb kept only the in-frame ones, dropping some. This sample carries about 350,000 clones, approximately 86% of them seen once, and the ten largest clones take around 10%. J lost 4 bases, V lost 6 bases, and 11 bases had no gene match. Germline V gene lookup returns CDR1 SNHLY and CDR2 FYNNEI. This CDR3 is 15 amino acids long. Sample treatment: 19 received Ad26.COV2.S at low or high dose, single or two shots; about 5 received placebo; per-sample allocation not given. All samples were drawn on day 63, counting from the first vaccine or placebo injection.

This TCR derives from a person between 18 and 65 years old who received the Ad26.COV2.S COVID-19 vaccine or a placebo. The input for sequencing was peripheral blood, taken in a trial of Ad26.COV2.S vaccine versus placebo. The chain combines TRBV2 with TRBJ1-1; 7 bases fit TRBD1. This CDR3 is CASRPSPTGSTEAFF. The DNA of the CDR3 is TGTGCCAGCAGGCCCAGCCCGACAGGGAGCACTGAAGCTTTCTTT. The variable domain in full, completed from reference TRBV2 and TRBJ1-1, reads EPEVTQTPSHQVTQMGQEVILRCVPISNHLYFYWYRQILGQKVEFLVSFYNNEISEKSEIFDDQFSVERPDGSNFTLKIRSTKLEDSAMYFCASRPSPTGSTEAFFGQGTRLTVV.